This TCR beta chain appears in the sequencing data of a study of blood T cell repertoires in COVID-19. In the study's own analysis: Estimated nucleated cell counts came from reference gene primer amplification. Only in-frame clones appear in the TCRdb table, and some are missing; sequencing was by immunoSEQ multiplex PCR. That table gives V, J and clone size, and the DNA gave D and trimming. The table lists over 40,000 clones, roughly 90% of them singletons. CDR3 size: 14 residues. Germline V CDR1 and CDR2: LGHDT, YNNKEL (reference sequence). V shed 5 bases and J 5 bases; nucleotides not matched to a gene: 6.

This TCR was recovered from an elderly woman with acute or convalescent COVID-19. The V gene is TRBV3-1 (or the pseudogene TRBV3-2), the J gene TRBJ1-1; 9 nucleotides align to TRBD1. Sequenced input: peripheral blood. The CDR3 is CASSWGQGRTEAFF. The CDR3 nucleotides are TGTGCCAGCAGCTGGGGACAGGGTCGGACTGAAGCTTTCTTT.